This T cell receptor beta chain originates from a study of T-cell memory formation after mild COVID-19. Study in general: TCR clusters showed largely donor specificity.

A note on this clonotype: Its antigen is undetermined.

Study results and limitations: Contracting CD4+ clones were located mainly in CM and EM, and CD8+ clones in EMRA.

The V gene's germline CDR1 is SGHNT and CDR2 YENEEA. Trimming removed 0 bases from V and 7 bases from J, with 13 bases in between. This CDR3 has 16 residues. Using its own MiXCR run on the 5' RACE reads, TCRdb lists one record per CDR3 protein. Of roughly 250,000 distinct CDR3 sequences in the sample, approximately 15% were seen once. This sequence was found in a young man who had mild COVID-19 (a few samples of this study predate the infection). Cell type and time point are not known. Sequencing was carried out using PBMCs or a T cell subset sorted from them (not recorded which). The chain joins TRBV11-3 to TRBJ1-6, with D perhaps matching TRBD1 (5 bases). Here the CDR3 DNA reads TGTGCCAGCAGCTTAGATCGGGGGATCGGGAATTCACCCCTCCACTTT. It is translated as CASSLDRGIGNSPLHF. The full variable domain, its missing parts supplied by reference TRBV11-3 and TRBJ1-6, is EAGVVQSPRYKIIEKKQPVAFWCNPISGHNTLYWYLQNLGQGPELLIRYENEEAVDDSQLPKDRFSAERLKGVDSTLKIQPAELGDSAVYLCASSLDRGIGNSPLHFGNGTRLTVT.